These T cell receptor beta chains were read from a single sample in a study of blood T cell repertoires in COVID-19. Only in-frame clones appear in the TCRdb table, and some are missing; sequencing was by immunoSEQ multiplex PCR. Of 180,000 or so clones listed, more than 65% are singletons. The sequenced material came from PBMCs or T cells enriched from blood (not recorded which). These receptors originate from a man over 45 who had recovered from COVID-19. Both conserved end residues are part of each CDR3. The D gene is left open where the match is weak. Clone size appears in some rows only: once, few, many, or a class for an expanded clone.

J gene: TRBJ1-4; V gene: TRBV4-2; D gene: -; clone size: few; CDR3 protein: CASRPRVTTNEKLFF; CDR3 DNA: TGTGCCAGCAGACCCCGTGTTACTACTAATGAAAAACTGTTTTTT
J gene: TRBJ1-5; V gene: TRBV7-9; D gene: TRBD1; clone size: -; CDR3 protein: CASSPGGYQPQHF; CDR3 DNA: TGTGCCAGCAGCCCAGGGGGCTATCAGCCCCAGCATTTT
J gene: TRBJ1-3; V gene: TRBV18; D gene: TRBD1; clone size: -; CDR3 protein: CASSPGTGASGNTIYF; CDR3 DNA: TGTGCCAGCTCCCCCGGGACAGGCGCATCCGGAAACACCATATATTTT
J gene: TRBJ1-5; V gene: TRBV7-8; D gene: -; clone size: -; CDR3 protein: CASSLVSGRNQPQHF; CDR3 DNA: TGTGCCAGCAGCTTAGTGTCAGGGAGGAATCAGCCCCAGCATTTT
J gene: TRBJ2-4; V gene: TRBV24-1; D gene: -; clone size: -; CDR3 protein: CATSDSRTVAKNIQYF; CDR3 DNA: TGTGCCACCAGTGATTCGAGGACAGTAGCCAAAAACATTCAGTACTTC
J gene: TRBJ2-1; V gene: TRBV7-9; D gene: TRBD2; clone size: -; CDR3 protein: CASSLLAGGPRNEQFF; CDR3 DNA: TGTGCCAGCAGCCTCTTAGCGGGGGGGCCGCGCAATGAGCAGTTCTTC
J gene: TRBJ1-1; V gene: TRBV2; D gene: -; clone size: -; CDR3 protein: CASQLNTEAFF; CDR3 DNA: TGTGCCAGCCAATTGAACACTGAAGCTTTCTTT
J gene: TRBJ1-5; V gene: TRBV24-1; D gene: TRBD1; clone size: -; CDR3 protein: CATSDPGTGSGQPQHF; CDR3 DNA: TGTGCCACCAGTGACCCCGGGACAGGGTCGGGTCAGCCCCAGCATTTT
J gene: TRBJ1-2; V gene: TRBV27; D gene: -; clone size: -; CDR3 protein: CASSLGGRVYGYTF; CDR3 DNA: TGTGCCAGCAGTTTAGGCGGGAGAGTTTATGGCTACACCTTC
J gene: TRBJ1-3; V gene: TRBV6-5; D gene: TRBD1; clone size: -; CDR3 protein: CATTGGRSGNTIYF; CDR3 DNA: TGTGCCACCACAGGGGGACGCTCTGGAAACACCATATATTTT
J gene: TRBJ2-5; V gene: TRBV3-1/TRBV3-2; D gene: -; clone size: -; CDR3 protein: CASSRRASETQYF; CDR3 DNA: TGTGCCAGCAGCCGGAGAGCTAGCGAGACCCAGTACTTC
J gene: TRBJ1-3; V gene: TRBV15; D gene: -; clone size: -; CDR3 protein: CATSRDSTAGNTIYF; CDR3 DNA: TGTGCCACCAGCAGAGATAGTACAGCCGGAAACACCATATATTTT
J gene: TRBJ1-5; V gene: TRBV27; D gene: TRBD1; clone size: -; CDR3 protein: CASSPRGQGASPQHF; CDR3 DNA: TGTGCCAGCAGTCCACGCGGACAGGGGGCATCGCCCCAGCATTTT
J gene: TRBJ2-7; V gene: TRBV19; D gene: -; clone size: -; CDR3 protein: CASSSAVAGYEQYF; CDR3 DNA: TGTGCCAGTAGTTCGGCAGTTGCGGGATACGAGCAGTACTTC
J gene: TRBJ2-3; V gene: TRBV27; D gene: TRBD1; clone size: -; CDR3 protein: CASRRVTGGTDTQYF; CDR3 DNA: TGTGCCAGCAGGAGGGTGACAGGGGGCACAGATACGCAGTATTTT
J gene: TRBJ2-7; V gene: TRBV6-5; D gene: TRBD2; clone size: -; CDR3 protein: CATVAAGGRYEQYF; CDR3 DNA: TGTGCCACCGTAGCGGCGGGGGGCCGCTACGAGCAGTACTTC
J gene: TRBJ1-1; V gene: TRBV27; D gene: -; clone size: -; CDR3 protein: CASSPSGIRTEAFF; CDR3 DNA: TGTGCCAGCAGTCCCTCAGGGATAAGGACTGAAGCTTTCTTT
J gene: TRBJ2-3; V gene: TRBV5-1; D gene: TRBD2; clone size: once; CDR3 protein: CASSRAGDGTDTQYF; CDR3 DNA: TGCGCCAGCAGCCGAGCGGGGGATGGCACAGATACGCAGTATTTT
J gene: TRBJ2-3; V gene: TRBV5-1; D gene: TRBD2; clone size: -; CDR3 protein: CASGVSGGPPDTQYF; CDR3 DNA: TGCGCCAGCGGGGTCAGCGGGGGCCCTCCTGATACGCAGTATTTT
J gene: TRBJ2-7; V gene: TRBV7-9; D gene: -; clone size: -; CDR3 protein: CASSAHRAGEQYF; CDR3 DNA: TGTGCCAGCAGCGCCCACAGGGCGGGCGAGCAGTACTTC
J gene: TRBJ1-1; V gene: TRBV5-4; D gene: -; clone size: -; CDR3 protein: CASSDFRGEAFF; CDR3 DNA: TGTGCCAGCAGCGACTTCAGGGGTGAGGCTTTCTTT
J gene: TRBJ1-2; V gene: TRBV7-2; D gene: TRBD1; clone size: -; CDR3 protein: CASSSRGPDRGEDGYTF; CDR3 DNA: TGTGCCAGCAGCTCAAGAGGTCCGGACAGGGGCGAGGACGGCTACACCTTC
J gene: TRBJ2-3; V gene: TRBV5-1; D gene: TRBD2; clone size: -; CDR3 protein: CASSFNVAGGETDTQYF; CDR3 DNA: TGCGCCAGCAGCTTCAACGTAGCGGGGGGTGAGACAGATACGCAGTATTTT
J gene: TRBJ2-1; V gene: TRBV30; D gene: TRBD1; clone size: -; CDR3 protein: CAWSRGTGGDEQFF; CDR3 DNA: TGTGCCTGGAGTAGAGGGACAGGCGGGGATGAGCAGTTCTTC
J gene: TRBJ2-2; V gene: TRBV7-2; D gene: TRBD2; clone size: -; CDR3 protein: CASSLLVSSGGANTGELFF; CDR3 DNA: TGTGCCAGCAGCTTATTAGTCAGTAGCGGGGGGGCGAACACCGGGGAGCTGTTTTTT
J gene: TRBJ1-2; V gene: TRBV7-2; D gene: -; clone size: -; CDR3 protein: CASSLASPSSRDTNHYGYTF; CDR3 DNA: TGTGCCAGCAGCTTAGCCTCCCCCAGTAGCCGGGACACAAATCACTATGGCTACACCTTC
J gene: TRBJ1-1; V gene: TRBV6-5; D gene: TRBD1; clone size: -; CDR3 protein: CASSAFGTGGTEAFF; CDR3 DNA: TGTGCCAGCAGCGCCTTTGGGACAGGGGGTACTGAAGCTTTCTTT
J gene: TRBJ2-1; V gene: TRBV5-1; D gene: TRBD2; clone size: -; CDR3 protein: CASSLVARGSGNEQFF; CDR3 DNA: TGCGCCAGCAGCTTGGTGGCGCGGGGGTCAGGTAATGAGCAGTTCTTC
J gene: TRBJ1-1; V gene: TRBV12-5; D gene: -; clone size: -; CDR3 protein: CASGLANPRVGDITEAFF; CDR3 DNA: TGTGCTAGTGGTTTGGCAAACCCCAGGGTAGGGGATATTACTGAAGCTTTCTTT
J gene: TRBJ2-7; V gene: TRBV5-6; D gene: TRBD1; clone size: -; CDR3 protein: CASSKDRGFFYEQYF; CDR3 DNA: TGTGCCAGCAGCAAGGACAGGGGGTTCTTTTACGAGCAGTACTTC
J gene: TRBJ1-2; V gene: TRBV2; D gene: TRBD1; clone size: once; CDR3 protein: CASSAPRGQGPSVVIYGYTF; CDR3 DNA: TGTGCCAGCAGTGCCCCGAGGGGACAGGGCCCAAGCGTCGTAATATATGGCTACACCTTC
J gene: TRBJ1-5; V gene: TRBV7-2; D gene: -; clone size: -; CDR3 protein: CASSPQGIGNQPQHF; CDR3 DNA: TGTGCCAGCAGCCCCCAGGGTATTGGCAATCAGCCCCAGCATTTT
J gene: TRBJ2-7; V gene: TRBV10-1; D gene: TRBD1; clone size: -; CDR3 protein: CASSVGQNYEQYF; CDR3 DNA: TGCGCCAGCAGTGTGGGACAGAACTACGAGCAGTACTTC
J gene: TRBJ1-5; V gene: TRBV6-6; D gene: -; clone size: -; CDR3 protein: CASRGGYNQPQHF; CDR3 DNA: TGTGCCAGTAGGGGGGGTTACAATCAGCCCCAGCATTTT
J gene: TRBJ2-1; V gene: TRBV28; D gene: TRBD1; clone size: -; CDR3 protein: CASSLQGATLGDEQFF; CDR3 DNA: TGTGCCAGCAGTTTACAGGGGGCGACTCTGGGTGATGAGCAGTTCTTC
J gene: TRBJ1-2; V gene: TRBV9; D gene: TRBD1; clone size: -; CDR3 protein: CASSVEGTGFGGYTF; CDR3 DNA: TGTGCCAGCAGCGTAGAGGGGACAGGGTTCGGTGGCTACACCTTC
J gene: TRBJ1-1; V gene: TRBV12-3/TRBV12-4; D gene: -; clone size: -; CDR3 protein: CASSLRSEKEAFF; CDR3 DNA: TGTGCCAGCAGTTTGAGGTCGGAGAAGGAAGCTTTCTTT
J gene: TRBJ2-5; V gene: TRBV24-1; D gene: -; clone size: -; CDR3 protein: CATSDLDFHGRETQYF; CDR3 DNA: TGTGCCACCAGTGACTTGGACTTTCATGGTCGTGAGACCCAGTACTTC
J gene: TRBJ1-3; V gene: TRBV6-5; D gene: -; clone size: once; CDR3 protein: CASRDSQAGNTIYF; CDR3 DNA: TGTGCCAGCAGGGACTCCCAAGCCGGAAACACCATATATTTT
J gene: TRBJ2-7; V gene: TRBV5-5; D gene: -; clone size: -; CDR3 protein: CASSLGQGSPYEQYF; CDR3 DNA: TGTGCCAGCAGCTTGGGTCAGGGTTCCCCCTACGAGCAGTACTTC
J gene: TRBJ1-2; V gene: TRBV29-1; D gene: TRBD1; clone size: -; CDR3 protein: CSFGQGSYGYTF; CDR3 DNA: TGCAGCTTCGGACAGGGCAGCTATGGCTACACCTTC
J gene: TRBJ2-1; V gene: TRBV27; D gene: TRBD2; clone size: -; CDR3 protein: CASSKGTSRGNEQFF; CDR3 DNA: TGTGCCAGCAGTAAGGGGACTAGCAGGGGCAATGAGCAGTTCTTC
J gene: TRBJ1-1; V gene: TRBV2; D gene: -; clone size: -; CDR3 protein: CASRYGRENTEAFF; CDR3 DNA: TGTGCCAGCAGGTACGGACGGGAGAACACTGAAGCTTTCTTT
J gene: TRBJ1-2; V gene: TRBV6-5; D gene: TRBD1; clone size: -; CDR3 protein: CASSYPGTVGYTF; CDR3 DNA: TGTGCCAGCAGCTACCCGGGGACAGTTGGCTACACCTTC
J gene: TRBJ1-5; V gene: TRBV19; D gene: -; clone size: -; CDR3 protein: CASSTGTRSGPQHF; CDR3 DNA: TGTGCCAGTAGTACCGGGACACGCTCGGGGCCCCAGCATTTT
J gene: TRBJ2-7; V gene: TRBV6-6; D gene: TRBD2; clone size: few; CDR3 protein: CASSRSMGGNDFEQYF; CDR3 DNA: TGTGCCAGCAGCCGATCAATGGGGGGGAATGACTTCGAGCAGTACTTC
J gene: TRBJ1-1; V gene: TRBV7-2; D gene: -; clone size: -; CDR3 protein: CASRRTREWNTEAFF; CDR3 DNA: TGTGCCAGCAGGCGGACCAGGGAATGGAACACTGAAGCTTTCTTT
J gene: TRBJ1-2; V gene: TRBV15; D gene: TRBD1; clone size: -; CDR3 protein: CATRPQLDRVGYGYTF; CDR3 DNA: TGTGCCACCAGACCACAACTCGACAGGGTAGGCTATGGCTACACCTTC
J gene: TRBJ1-5; V gene: TRBV6-5; D gene: TRBD1; clone size: -; CDR3 protein: CASKGQGGNNQPQHF; CDR3 DNA: TGTGCCAGCAAAGGACAGGGCGGGAACAATCAGCCCCAGCATTTT
J gene: TRBJ1-4; V gene: TRBV3-1/TRBV3-2; D gene: TRBD1; clone size: -; CDR3 protein: CASSQDGRGHNEKLFF; CDR3 DNA: TGTGCCAGCAGCCAAGACGGCAGGGGGCATAATGAAAAACTGTTTTTT
J gene: TRBJ2-3; V gene: TRBV5-1; D gene: TRBD2; clone size: -; CDR3 protein: CASTLGFGAGSTDTQYF; CDR3 DNA: TGCGCCAGCACCCTGGGCTTTGGAGCGGGGAGCACAGATACGCAGTATTTT
J gene: TRBJ2-1; V gene: TRBV20-1; D gene: -; clone size: -; CDR3 protein: CSATTATEQFF; CDR3 DNA: TGCAGTGCTACCACAGCAACTGAGCAGTTCTTC
J gene: TRBJ2-2; V gene: TRBV11-3; D gene: -; clone size: -; CDR3 protein: CASSLDRGGELFF; CDR3 DNA: TGTGCCAGCAGCTTAGATCGAGGCGGGGAGCTGTTTTTT
J gene: TRBJ1-5; V gene: TRBV2; D gene: -; clone size: once; CDR3 protein: CASSDRGIGSQPQHF; CDR3 DNA: TGTGCCAGCAGTGACCGGGGTATCGGCAGTCAGCCCCAGCATTTT
J gene: TRBJ1-4; V gene: TRBV10-2; D gene: TRBD1; clone size: -; CDR3 protein: CASSDRDGEKLFF; CDR3 DNA: TGCGCCAGCAGCGACAGGGACGGTGAAAAACTGTTTTTT